These 15 T cell receptor beta chains share one sample of origin, sequenced in a study of CD8 T cells in Susac syndrome. A quantity of about 0.5 to 1 ug RNA underwent reverse transcription using random hexamers. One entry per CDR3 protein results from TCRdb running MiXCR on the immunoSEQ multiplex PCR reads. The sample includes more than 110,000 distinct CDR3 sequences, over 85% of them seen just once. The specimen sequenced was CD8+ T cells from PBMCs. These TCRs come from a human donor in good health.

The chain joins TRBV6-5 to TRBJ2-1; D call uncertain. The germline V and J ends were trimmed by 4 bases and 6 bases, with 13 bases remaining between them. CDR1 MNHEY and CDR2 SVGAGI come from the germline V gene. CDR3 length equals 14 residues. CDR3 bases: TGTGCCAGCAGTTCACATGGGTCGGGCAATGAGCAGTTCTTC. It yields the protein CASSSHGSGNEQFF.

The chain has TRBV13 and TRBJ2-6; 8 bases align to TRBD1. CDR1 is PRHDT and CDR2 is FYEKMQ in the germline V gene (reference sequence). The CDR3 is 15 amino acids. V shed 5 bases, J shed 4 bases, and the junction held 4 bases outside the gene matches. CDR3 protein: CASSLGQGGANVLTF. CDR3 nucleotide sequence: TGTGCCAGCAGCCTCGGACAGGGAGGGGCCAACGTCCTGACTTTC.

This chain links TRBV12-3 or TRBV12-4 with TRBJ2-4, with 9 bases that match TRBD2. V lost 5 bases, J lost 8 bases, and 13 bases stayed unmatched. The CDR3 contains 16 residues. CDR3 protein: CASSPHFAGGGDIQYF. CDR3 bases: TGTGCCAGCAGTCCCCATTTTGCGGGAGGGGGCGACATTCAGTACTTC.

This chain connects TRBV3-1 to TRBJ2-3, with D possibly matching TRBD2 (6 bases). From germline, CDR1 is LGHDT and CDR2 YNNKEL (reference sequence). V lost 4 bases and J lost 2, with 10 bases in between. The CDR3 is 14 residues long. CDR3 residues: CASSLLAFTDTQYF. The CDR3 nucleotides are TGTGCCAGCAGCCTACTAGCCTTCACAGATACGCAGTATTTT.

The chain has TRBV13 and TRBJ2-6; unclear D gene. Germline CDR1 and CDR2: PRHDT and FYEKMQ (reference sequence). V lost 0 bases to trimming and J lost 2 bases, with 11 bases between them. The CDR3 loop spans 17 amino acids. The CDR3 region has the DNA TGTGCCAGCAGCTTAGGCGACCCAGTGACTGGGGCCAACGTCCTGACTTTC. It is translated as CASSLGDPVTGANVLTF. Complete variable domain (other parts from reference TRBV13 and TRBJ2-6): AAGVIQSPRHLIKEKRETATLKCYPIPRHDTVYWYQQGPGQDPQFLISFYEKMQSDKGSIPDRFSAQQFSDYHSELNMSSLELGDSALYFCASSLGDPVTGANVLTFGAGSRLTVL.

A single count supports this clonotype. The gene calls are TRBV7-9 and TRBJ2-1; D is possibly TRBD1 or TRBD2 (5 bases each). Deletions cut 5 bases from V and 6 bases from J, with 17 bases between. Germline V gene lookup returns CDR1 SEHNR and CDR2 FQNEAQ (reference sequence). CDR3 length: 15 residues. CDR3 sequence: CASSDRDPFGNEQFF. In DNA, the CDR3 is TGTGCCAGCAGCGACCGGGACCCGTTTGGCAATGAGCAGTTCTTC.

This clonotype has a handful of counts. V and J are TRBV27 and TRBJ2-1; D gene ambiguous. Trimming cost V 3 bases and J 5 bases, with 8 bases left between them. CDR1 and CDR2 from the germline V gene are MNHEY and SMNVEV (reference sequence). The length of the CDR3 is 13 residues. Written as DNA, the CDR3 is TGTGCCAGCAGTTTGGGTCGGAACAATGAGCAGTTCTTC. Translated, it gives CASSLGRNNEQFF.

The rearrangement uses TRBV7-8 and TRBJ2-2; the D is unclear. Per germline, CDR1 SGHVS and CDR2 FQNEAQ. The CDR3 runs 16 residues. V was shortened by 5 bases and J by 4 bases, with 17 bases between the two germline ends. The CDR3 nucleotides read TGTGCCAGCAGCGCGGTGGGTCAGATGACCACCGGGGAGCTGTTTTTT. As protein: CASSAVGQMTTGELFF.

The DNA of the CDR3 is TGCAGTGTAACCGGGACTAGCGGCCTCCTGGTAGAGCAGTACTTC. Protein product: CSVTGTSGLLVEQYF. This chain connects TRBV20-1 to TRBJ2-7; 11 bases fit TRBD2. Germline V lookup: CDR1 DFQATT, CDR2 SNEGSKA (reference sequence). V trimming: 7 bases; J trimming: 7 bases; junction bases outside the gene matches: 15. This CDR3 region has 15 residues.

The chain recombines TRBV5-8 with TRBJ1-5; a weak D match, TRBD1 (6 bases). This CDR3 has 16 residues. The V end was cut by 6 bases, the J end by 3 bases, with 19 bases between. CDR1 is SGHTS, CDR2 YDEGEE, per germline. CDR3 sequence reads: CASTTENREVNQPQHF. The CDR3 bases are TGTGCCAGCACAACTGAAAACAGGGAGGTCAATCAGCCCCAGCATTTT.

The V call is TRBV9, the J call TRBJ2-2, with 7 bases identical to TRBD2. Per germline, CDR1 SGDLS and CDR2 YYNGEE. The CDR3 runs to 15 residues. V was clipped by 0 bases and J by 7 bases; unmatched bases: 6. The DNA of the CDR3 is TGTGCCAGCAGCGTAGGAAGGGAGGGTAGCGGGGAGCTGTTTTTT. Its protein product is CASSVGREGSGELFF. Supplemented by reference TRBV9 and TRBJ2-2, the full variable domain reads DSGVTQTPKHLITATGQRVTLRCSPRSGDLSVYWYQQSLDQGLQFLIQYYNGEERAKGNILERFSAQQFPDLHSELNLSSLELGDSALYFCASSVGREGSGELFFGEGSRLTVL.

The rearrangement links TRBV28 to TRBJ2-7; D not resolved. V lost 4 bases to trimming and J lost 4 bases, with 14 bases between them. Per germline, CDR1 MDHEN and CDR2 SYDVKM. The CDR3 sequence is 14 residues long. CDR3 sequence reads: CASSSALQVYEQYF. CDR3 nucleotide sequence: TGTGCCAGCAGTTCCGCCCTACAAGTATACGAGCAGTACTTC. Together with reference TRBV28 and TRBJ2-7, the CDR3 gives the full variable domain: DVKVTQSSRYLVKRTGEKVFLECVQDMDHENMFWYRQDPGLGLRLIYFSYDVKMKEKGDIPEGYSVSREKKERFSLILESASTNQTSMYLCASSSALQVYEQYFGPGTRLTVT.

This clonotype was counted only a few times. This chain links TRBV29-1 with TRBJ1-2; no definite D call. V lost 3 bases and J 4 bases, leaving 12 bases between the germline ends. The CDR3 is 13 residues long. The germline CDR1 and CDR2 sequences are SQVTM and ANQGSEA. CDR3: CSVEVFGSYGYTF. The CDR3 bases are TGCAGCGTTGAGGTGTTCGGGAGCTATGGCTACACCTTC.

The gene calls are TRBV29-1 and TRBJ2-1; D is unclear. Germline V CDR1 and CDR2: SQVTM, ANQGSEA. The CDR3 contains 17 residues. Trimming pared 0 bases from V and 0 bases from J, leaving 15 bases between. CDR3 in DNA: TGCAGCGTTGAAGACCCCTTCCTAGGTGGCTCCTACAATGAGCAGTTCTTC. It encodes CSVEDPFLGGSYNEQFF.

This chain links TRBV4-1 with TRBJ2-1, with D maybe TRBD2 (6 bases). V gave up 4 bases and J gave up 0 bases, with 10 bases separating them. Germline V CDR1 and CDR2: MGHRA, YSYEKL. The CDR3 contains 15 residues. This chain's CDR3 is CASSPSSVSYNEQFF. The CDR3 nucleotides read TGCGCCAGCAGCCCCTCTAGCGTCTCCTACAATGAGCAGTTCTTC.